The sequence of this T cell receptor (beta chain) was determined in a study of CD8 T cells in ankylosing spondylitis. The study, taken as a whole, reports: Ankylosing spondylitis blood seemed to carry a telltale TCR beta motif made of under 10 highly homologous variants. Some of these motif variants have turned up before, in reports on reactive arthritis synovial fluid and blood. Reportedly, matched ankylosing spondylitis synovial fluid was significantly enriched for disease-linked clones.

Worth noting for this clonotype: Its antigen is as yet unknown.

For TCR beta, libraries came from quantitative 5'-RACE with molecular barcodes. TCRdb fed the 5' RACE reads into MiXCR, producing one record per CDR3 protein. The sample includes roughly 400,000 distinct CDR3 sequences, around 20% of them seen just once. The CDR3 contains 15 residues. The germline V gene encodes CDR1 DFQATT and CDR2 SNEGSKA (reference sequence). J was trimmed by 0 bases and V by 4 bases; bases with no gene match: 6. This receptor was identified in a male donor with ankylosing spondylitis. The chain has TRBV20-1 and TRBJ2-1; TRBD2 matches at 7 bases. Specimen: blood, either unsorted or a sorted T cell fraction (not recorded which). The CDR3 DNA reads TGCAGTGCTATCCTTCGCGGGAGCTCCTACAATGAGCAGTTCTTC. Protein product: CSAILRGSSYNEQFF.